The TCR beta chain under discussion was sequenced for a study of T cell responses to AZD1222 COVID-19 vaccine. Trimming cost V 3 bases and J 4 bases, with 22 bases left between them. Germline values: CDR1 SGDLS, CDR2 YYNGEE. The CDR3 extends over 17 amino acids. TCRdb keeps only in-frame clones here, not all; method: immunoSEQ multiplex PCR. The sample records 140,000 to 150,000 clones, approximately 78% being singletons. The sample consisted of peripheral blood, taken on day 0 of MenACWY control vaccination. The source of this sequence is an adult in good health. The chain carries TRBV9 and TRBJ1-2, with D tentatively TRBD1 (5 bases). The CDR3 region is CASSARGEGTISYGYTF. The CDR3 coding sequence is TGTGCCAGCAGCGCCCGAGGGGAAGGGACGATTTCCTATGGCTACACCTTC.